The clone carrying this T cell receptor beta chain was observed once. Profiling relied on immunoSEQ multiplex PCR, and the TCRdb table lists in-frame clones only, not all of them. Of about 240,000 clones listed, around 86% were seen once; the top ten hold roughly a tenth. The CDR3 extends over 16 amino acids. V gave up 0 bases and J gave up 4 bases, with 14 bases separating them. Germline V gene sequence: CDR1 LGHDT, CDR2 YNNKEL (reference sequence). This record belongs to a study of blood T cell repertoires in COVID-19. The clonotype was recovered from a woman between 45 and 60 years old with COVID-19, enrolled during active disease. Source material: peripheral blood. V gene TRBV3-1 (or the pseudogene TRBV3-2) combines with J gene TRBJ2-3; D might be TRBD1 (5 bases). For the CDR3, the DNA is TGTGCCAGCAGCCAAGAGGGGCCGACTGTCGCAGATACGCAGTATTTT. Its protein is CASSQEGPTVADTQYF.